The 31 T cell receptor beta chains reported below all come from one sample, sequenced in a study of blood T cell repertoires in COVID-19. Generated by immunoSEQ multiplex PCR, the TCRdb table keeps only in-frame clones and is missing some. The sample lists hundreds of thousands of clones; roughly 88% were seen once. Sequencing used PBMCs or T cells enriched from blood (not recorded which). The source is a woman aged 40 to 49 with acute COVID-19.

The chain has TRBV4-1 and TRBJ1-5; a possible D gene is TRBD1 (5 bases). The V end lost 8 bases, the J end lost 0 bases, and 14 bases lay between the germline ends. Per the germline V gene, CDR1 is MGHRA and CDR2 is YSYEKL. This CDR3 contains 15 residues. Here the CDR3 DNA reads TGCGCCAGCCGCCGGGGGGGTATTAGCAATCAGCCCCAGCATTTT. It translates to CASRRGGISNQPQHF.

This clone occurred a few times. V usage is TRBV29-1 and J usage is TRBJ1-1, with D possibly TRBD1 on 6 matching bases. This CDR3 has 14 amino acids. The V gene lost 4 bases and the J gene lost 5 bases, with 17 bases spanning the gap. CDR1 is SQVTM, CDR2 ANQGSEA, per germline. CDR3 DNA sequence: TGCAGCGTTGGCCCTACGCAGGGGTCGACTGAAGCTTTCTTT. Translated, it gives CSVGPTQGSTEAFF. Together with reference TRBV29-1 and TRBJ1-1, the CDR3 gives the full variable domain: SAVISQKPSRDICQRGTSLTIQCQVDSQVTMMFWYRQQPGQSLTLIATANQGSEATYESGFVIDKFPISRPNLTFSTLTVSNMSPEDSSIYLCSVGPTQGSTEAFFGQGTRLTVV.

This chain joins TRBV20-1 and TRBJ2-3, with D possibly TRBD2 on 7 matching bases. The length of the CDR3 is 13 residues. Between the trimmed V and J ends, which lost 3 bases and 8 bases, there was a span of 15 bases. Germline V gives CDR1 DFQATT, CDR2 SNEGSKA (reference sequence). The CDR3 nucleotides read TGCAGTGCTAGTCCAACAGGGAGGGGTACGCAGTATTTT. It is translated as CSASPTGRGTQYF.

The chain joins TRBV6-5 to TRBJ1-4; D ambiguous. Trimming removed 6 bases at V and 8 bases at J, with 19 bases between. The CDR3 covers 15 residues. Germline V gives CDR1 MNHEY, CDR2 SVGAGI. The CDR3 is CASRPLAGGEEKLFF. CDR3 coding DNA: TGTGCCAGCAGACCCCTAGCGGGCGGCGAGGAAAAACTGTTTTTT.

This clone was seen more than once but under ten times. This chain uses TRBV2 with TRBJ2-3; D may be TRBD2 (5 bases). The CDR3 consists of 15 residues. Looked up from germline, CDR1 is SNHLY and CDR2 is FYNNEI. V lost 7 bases and J lost 3, with 17 bases in between. The CDR3 spells CASTRTPRETDTQYF. DNA of the CDR3: TGTGCCAGCACTCGGACTCCGAGGGAGACAGATACGCAGTATTTT. Using reference TRBV2 and TRBJ2-3 for the parts outside the CDR3, the full variable domain is EPEVTQTPSHQVTQMGQEVILRCVPISNHLYFYWYRQILGQKVEFLVSFYNNEISEKSEIFDDQFSVERPDGSNFTLKIRSTKLEDSAMYFCASTRTPRETDTQYFGPGTRLTVL.

The genes are TRBV7-8 and TRBJ2-5; 9 nucleotides agree with TRBD2. The CDR3 totals 15 residues. Per the germline V gene, CDR1 is SGHVS and CDR2 is FQNEAQ. The trim removed 3 bases at V and 4 bases at J, leaving 6 bases unmatched. In DNA form, the CDR3 reads TGTGCCAGCAGCTTTGCGGGAGGGCCCCGAGAGACCCAGTACTTC. This gives the protein CASSFAGGPRETQYF. Based on the CDR3 plus reference TRBV7-8 and TRBJ2-5, the full variable domain is GAGVSQSPRYKVAKRGQDVALRCDPISGHVSLFWYQQALGQGPEFLTYFQNEAQLDKSGLPSDRFFAERPEGSVSTLKIQRTQQEDSAVYLCASSFAGGPRETQYFGPGTRLLVL.

This chain joins TRBV3-1 (or the pseudogene TRBV3-2) and TRBJ2-7, with D tentatively TRBD2 (6 bases). CDR1 and CDR2 (germline): LGHDT, YNNKEL (reference sequence). This CDR3 region has 13 residues. Deletions cut 3 bases from V and 1 base from J, with 7 bases between. The CDR3 coding sequence is TGTGCCAGCAGCCATAGCGGTTCCTACGAGCAGTACGTC. Amino acids: CASSHSGSYEQYV.

This clone was counted a single time. This chain connects TRBV10-3 to TRBJ2-6, with 12 positions matching TRBD1. The V segment lost 3 bases and the J segment 0 bases; nucleotides outside the gene matches: 12. Per germline, CDR1 ENHRY and CDR2 SYGVKD. This CDR3 is 21 amino acids long. This chain's CDR3 is CAISDSRSGTGGASGANVLTF. CDR3 DNA: TGTGCCATCAGTGATTCTAGATCCGGGACAGGGGGCGCCTCTGGGGCCAACGTCCTGACTTTC.

The chain has TRBV11-2 and TRBJ1-6; 10 nucleotides line up with TRBD1. The CDR3 has 15 amino acids. J was trimmed by 8 bases and V by 1 base; bases with no gene match: 2. CDR1 and CDR2 (germline): SGHAT, FQNNGV. DNA for the CDR3: TGTGCCAGCAGCTTAGTGACAGGGGGCCATTCACCCCTCCACTTT. It codes for CASSLVTGGHSPLHF.

V usage is TRBV2 and J usage is TRBJ1-1; perhaps TRBD1 as D (5 bases). The CDR3 consists of 14 residues. Germline CDR1 is SNHLY and CDR2 is FYNNEI. Trimming cost V 7 bases and J 4 bases, with 16 bases left between them. CDR3 coding DNA: TGTGCCAGCACCCCCACCCCGGGGGGCACTGAAGCTTTCTTT. Amino acid sequence: CASTPTPGGTEAFF.

The chain is built from TRBV19 and TRBJ2-1; tentative D call: TRBD1 (6 bases). This CDR3 comprises 13 residues. Germline V gene data show CDR1 as LNHDA and CDR2 as SQIVND (reference sequence). V was shortened by 5 bases and J by 13 bases, with 18 bases between the two germline ends. CDR3: CASSPRDNLLQFF. DNA of the CDR3: TGTGCCAGTAGTCCTAGGGACAACTTGCTTCAGTTCTTC.

This rearrangement joins TRBV7-2 to TRBJ2-6; D remains unclear. V was pared by 2 bases and J by 3 bases, with 17 bases between. The CDR3 sequence is 18 residues long. Germline lookup yields CDR1 SGHTA and CDR2 FQGNSA. CDR3 sequence reads: CASSLSSTELNGANVLTF. The CDR3 coding sequence is TGTGCCAGCAGCTTAAGTTCTACCGAACTTAATGGGGCCAACGTCCTGACTTTC.

This chain uses TRBV7-2 with TRBJ1-1, with D maybe TRBD1 (6 bases). Between the trimmed V and J ends, which lost 1 base and 9 bases, there was a span of 21 bases. There are 16 residues in the CDR3. Germline V gives CDR1 SGHTA, CDR2 FQGNSA. CDR3 sequence: CASSLENVGAVRKAFF. For the CDR3, the DNA is TGTGCCAGCAGCTTAGAGAACGTGGGGGCCGTAAGAAAAGCTTTCTTT. Looking up the rest from reference TRBV7-2 and TRBJ1-1 gives the full variable domain: GAGVSQSPSNKVTEKGKDVELRCDPISGHTALYWYRQSLGQGLEFLIYFQGNSAPDKSGLPSDRFSAERTGGSVSTLTIQRTQQEDSAVYLCASSLENVGAVRKAFFGQGTRLTVV.

The rearrangement links TRBV24-1 to TRBJ2-2, with a tentative D call TRBD2 (5 bases). Trimming stripped 3 bases from V and 1 base from J, with 8 bases between. This CDR3 spans 15 amino acids. Germline V gives CDR1 KGHDR, CDR2 SFDVKD. CDR3 region: CATSDPRGNTGELFF. The CDR3 DNA follows: TGTGCCACCAGTGATCCACGGGGGAACACCGGGGAGCTGTTTTTT.

This clone was found once. The chain has TRBV2 and TRBJ2-1, with TRBD2 matching 13 bases. CDR3 length: 16 residues. Per the germline V gene, CDR1 is SNHLY and CDR2 is FYNNEI. V shed 5 bases, J shed 2 bases, and the junction held 3 bases outside the gene matches. The DNA for the CDR3 is TGTGCCAGCAGTAGACTAGCGGGAGGTCCCTACAATGAGCAGTTCTTC. Its protein is CASSRLAGGPYNEQFF. The full variable domain, in which reference TRBV2 and TRBJ2-1 provide the parts outside the CDR3, is EPEVTQTPSHQVTQMGQEVILRCVPISNHLYFYWYRQILGQKVEFLVSFYNNEISEKSEIFDDQFSVERPDGSNFTLKIRSTKLEDSAMYFCASSRLAGGPYNEQFFGPGTRLTVL.

A single count supports this clone. The chain has TRBV10-3 and TRBJ2-1, with 9 nucleotides matching TRBD2. Trimming took 7 bases from V and 1 from J; bases not matched to a gene: 5. CDR1 is ENHRY, CDR2 SYGVKD, per germline. CDR3 length equals 15 residues. The CDR3 spells CAIKPLAGSYNEQFF. CDR3 bases: TGTGCCATCAAGCCCCTAGCGGGGTCCTACAATGAGCAGTTCTTC.

The chain employs TRBV28 and TRBJ2-7, with TRBD2 matching over 13 bases. Trimming took 5 bases from V and 1 from J; bases not matched to a gene: 2. CDR1 is MDHEN and CDR2 is SYDVKM in the germline V gene. The length of the CDR3 is 15 residues. The CDR3 sequence: CASSLLAGGSYEQYF. The DNA of the CDR3 is TGTGCCAGCAGTCTACTAGCGGGGGGGTCCTACGAGCAGTACTTC.

The chain employs TRBV11-3 and TRBJ2-1; D is unclear. V gave up 0 bases and J gave up 3 bases, with 6 bases separating them. The germline CDR1 and CDR2 sequences are SGHNT and YENEEA. The CDR3 runs to 14 residues. The CDR3 DNA sequence: TGTGCCAGCAGCTTAGATGGCTTCTACAATGAGCAGTTCTTC. The encoded protein is CASSLDGFYNEQFF.

The V and J genes are TRBV19 and TRBJ2-3; 7 bases fit TRBD1. This CDR3 region has 16 residues. V shed 1 base, J shed 2 bases, and the junction held 6 bases outside the gene matches. Per germline, CDR1 LNHDA and CDR2 SQIVND (reference sequence). The CDR3 bases are TGTGCCAGTAGTATAGGAGGGGGCCGGGACACAGATACGCAGTATTTT. This translates into CASSIGGGRDTDTQYF.

The chain joins TRBV7-2 to TRBJ1-2; D gene ambiguous. CDR1 SGHTA and CDR2 FQGNSA come from the germline V gene. Trimming removed 5 bases at V and 4 bases at J, with 8 bases between. This CDR3 contains 12 residues. The CDR3 bases are TGTGCCAGCAGCGAGCTTGGCTATGGCTACACCTTC. Amino acids: CASSELGYGYTF.

This clone came up a few times. The V and J genes are TRBV7-8 and TRBJ2-7, with TRBD2 matching over 13 bases. Germline-derived CDR1 and CDR2 are SGHVS and FQNEAQ. The CDR3 has 16 amino acids. Losses at the gene ends were 5 bases for V and 4 bases for J; bases not matched to a gene: 8. CDR3 coding DNA: TGTGCCAGCAGCGTCAGGACTAGCGGGAGTGAGTACGAGCAGTACTTC. It specifies CASSVRTSGSEYEQYF.

This chain connects TRBV10-3 to TRBJ1-2; 7 bases are shared with TRBD1. The germline V gene encodes CDR1 ENHRY and CDR2 SYGVKD. This CDR3 spans 14 amino acids. V lost 3 bases, J lost 7 bases, and 8 bases stayed unmatched. Here the CDR3 DNA reads TGTGCCATCAGTGATTCCGGGACAGTAATTGGCTACACCTTC. It is translated as CAISDSGTVIGYTF.

The chain carries TRBV27 and TRBJ1-5, with unresolved D. Germline CDR1 is MNHEY and CDR2 is SMNVEV (reference sequence). Trimming removed 4 bases at V and 8 bases at J, with 18 bases between. The CDR3 contains 15 residues. CDR3 in DNA: TGTGCCAGCAGTTCCGGCGTTCTCCAGGATGAGCCCCAGCATTTT. It is translated as CASSSGVLQDEPQHF.

The V call is TRBV24-1, the J call TRBJ1-2, with unresolved D. The CDR3 runs to 12 residues. Per the germline V gene, CDR1 is KGHDR and CDR2 is SFDVKD. Trimming cost V 3 bases and J 2 bases, with 3 bases left between them. The DNA for the CDR3 is TGTGCCACCAGTGATGAGAACTATGGCTACACCTTC. Protein sequence: CATSDENYGYTF.

This clone was detected only once. The V call is TRBV6-2 or TRBV6-3, the J call TRBJ1-1, with D unresolved. Trimming took off 2 bases at V and 10 bases at J, with 11 bases between the two ends. Germline V gene data show CDR1 as MNHEY and CDR2 as SVGEGT. The CDR3 has 12 amino acids. The CDR3 bases are TGTGCCAGCAGTTACCCCTCCCTCTCAGCTTTCTTT. This sequence encodes CASSYPSLSAFF.

The chain uses TRBV5-1 and TRBJ1-1; 8 nucleotides align to TRBD1. The V segment lost 4 bases and the J segment 2 bases; nucleotides outside the gene matches: 4. In germline, CDR1 is SGHRS, CDR2 YFSETQ. The CDR3 is made up of 14 amino acids. The CDR3 here is CASSATGVNTEAFF. The CDR3 coding sequence is TGCGCCAGCAGCGCGACAGGGGTAAACACTGAAGCTTTCTTT.

This chain connects TRBV28 to TRBJ2-2; D gene unclear. V lost 4 bases and J 7 bases, leaving 4 bases between the germline ends. The germline CDR1 and CDR2 sequences are MDHEN and SYDVKM. The CDR3 is 11 amino acids. The CDR3 nucleotides are TGTGCCAGCAGTTCGTACGGGGAGCTGTTTTTT. Protein: CASSSYGELFF.

The CDR3 here is CASSPPGGNSGNTIYF. CDR3 nucleotide sequence: TGTGCCAGCAGCCCCCCAGGAGGCAACTCTGGAAACACCATATATTTT. The rearrangement uses TRBV7-6 and TRBJ1-3; the D is unclear. With 5 bases removed from V and 0 bases from J, the gap between germline ends came to 14 bases. The CDR3 runs to 16 residues. CDR1 SGHVS and CDR2 FNYEAQ come from the germline V gene. The full variable domain, completed using reference TRBV7-6 and TRBJ1-3, is GAGVSQSPRYKVTKRGQDVALRCDPISGHVSLYWYRQALGQGPEFLTYFNYEAQQDKSGLPNDRFSAERPEGSISTLTIQRTEQRDSAMYRCASSPPGGNSGNTIYFGEGSWLTVV.

The V call is TRBV6-5, the J call TRBJ2-3; D might be TRBD2 (7 bases). The CDR3 has 15 residues. Trimming pared 8 bases from V and 0 bases from J, leaving 15 bases between. Germline loops: CDR1 MNHEY, CDR2 SVGAGI. In DNA, the CDR3 is TGTGCCAGCTCCTCCGGGGGGCGGAGCACAGATACGCAGTATTTT. It yields the protein CASSSGGRSTDTQYF.

This chain joins TRBV2 and TRBJ2-1, with 10 bases fitting TRBD1. CDR3 length: 15 residues. The V and J ends lost 6 bases and 10 bases, in that order; junction bases with no gene match: 12. Looked up from germline, CDR1 is SNHLY and CDR2 is FYNNEI. The CDR3 nucleotides are TGTGCCAGCAGGGAGCGGACAGGGGGGTGGAGGGAGCAGTTCTTC. Encoded protein: CASRERTGGWREQFF.

The chain links TRBV27 to TRBJ2-1; 9 nucleotides agree with TRBD1. CDR1 and CDR2 (germline): MNHEY, SMNVEV (reference sequence). This CDR3 region has 14 residues. The V and J ends lost 2 bases and 7 bases, in that order; junction bases with no gene match: 3. The CDR3 here is CASSLDRGSNEQFF. In nucleotides, the CDR3 is TGTGCCAGCAGTTTAGACAGGGGGTCGAATGAGCAGTTCTTC.